The rows below give T cell receptor beta chains drawn from one sample of a study of T cell changes during pregnancy in multiple sclerosis. Clones were sequenced by immunoSEQ multiplex PCR, and TCRdb holds only the in-frame ones, with some missing. The sample has roughly 110,000 clones; 80% to 95% are singletons. Here the sequenced sample was peripheral blood, taken after pregnancy. All receptors come from a female donor with multiple sclerosis, enrolled in a pregnancy study. CDR3s include the opening cysteine and the closing phenylalanine or tryptophan.

TRBJ1-2	TRBV7-8	CASSSHPGQGYGYTF
TRBJ2-7	TRBV7-9	CASTDWGAHEQYF
TRBJ2-5	TRBV11-2	CASSSTSGGVETQYF
TRBJ2-3	TRBV19	CASKVTGGPTDTQYF
TRBJ2-7	TRBV30	CAWSGLRGYEQYF
TRBJ2-6	TRBV5-4	CASSLKTGAFSGANVLTF
TRBJ1-1	TRBV5-5	CASSGPVMNTEAFF
TRBJ2-7	TRBV2	CASSVTGHYEQYF
TRBJ1-2	TRBV5-6	CASSLAHGGGGYTF
TRBJ2-1	TRBV19	CATASGHNNEQFF
TRBJ1-1	TRBV9	CASSVGTSLGGTEAFF
TRBJ1-5	TRBV28	CASSPGGRDSNQPQHF
TRBJ2-3	TRBV18	CASSTSGGGADTQYF
TRBJ2-7	TRBV2	CASRQTVYPGYEQYF
TRBJ2-3	TRBV19	CASSAGHTDTQYF
TRBJ1-4	TRBV5-6	CASSLTPVSEKLFF
TRBJ1-5	TRBV2	CASGGGVGRNQPQHF
TRBJ2-5	TRBV6-1	CASSDPRAAGETQYF
TRBJ2-7	TRBV27	CASSFRAGGTTTTQYF
TRBJ1-1	TRBV28	CASIAQGVRTEAFF
TRBJ2-3	TRBV4-1	CASSRLAGVGTDTQYF
TRBJ2-1	TRBV18	CASSPQPGNEQFF
TRBJ2-3	TRBV9	CASSAGRGDSTDTQYF
TRBJ2-7	TRBV27	CASSPGQGYEQYF
TRBJ1-2	TRBV10-3	CAISEGRGGGYTF
TRBJ1-3	TRBV7-6	CASSRTPLTSSGNTIYF
TRBJ1-1	TRBV27	CASRRTIPFSTEAFF
TRBJ1-6	TRBV6-5	CASSYSTGENSPLHF